These 5 T cell receptor beta chains were sequenced from one sample in a study of OX40 agonist ivuxolimab in advanced cancers. Profiling relied on immunoSEQ multiplex PCR, and the TCRdb table lists in-frame clones only, not all of them. The sample yields 70,000 to 95,000 clones, about nine tenths seen once. The source material was CD4+ or CD8+ T cells sorted from blood, sampled in a trial of the OX40 agonist ivuxolimab. The origin of the receptors is an adult with an advanced solid tumor such as melanoma, head and neck, liver or kidney cancer.

This clone came up once. The chain combines TRBV30 with TRBJ2-1; no definite D call. Between the trimmed V and J ends, which lost 3 bases and 2 bases, there was a span of 8 bases. CDR1 and CDR2 from the germline V gene are GTSNPN and SVGIG (reference sequence). This CDR3 is 13 amino acids long. DNA for the CDR3: TGTGCCTGGAGGGGCACAACCTACAATGAGCAGTTCTTC. This translates into CAWRGTTYNEQFF.

On this clone itself: This specimen includes other DNA sequences encoding the same CDR3. The chain carries TRBV7-9 and TRBJ1-2; D remains unclear. Trimming took 1 base from V and 5 from J, leaving 8 bases between them. The CDR3 runs 13 residues. In germline, CDR1 is SEHNR, CDR2 FQNEAQ (reference sequence). CDR3 protein: CASSLDASYGYTF. Here the CDR3 DNA reads TGTGCCAGCAGCTTAGACGCCTCATATGGCTACACCTTC.

The rearrangement joins TRBV5-1 to TRBJ2-2; D uncertain. Germline V gene data show CDR1 as SGHRS and CDR2 as YFSETQ. The CDR3 has 14 amino acids. V shed 0 bases and J shed 4 bases, with 7 bases lying between them. The CDR3 region is CASSLAATTGELFF. Written as DNA, the CDR3 is TGCGCCAGCAGCTTGGCCGCAACCACCGGGGAGCTGTTTTTT.

CDR3 loop: CASSSAGPGNEQYF. CDR3 sequence (DNA): TGTGCCAGCAGCTCAGCGGGCCCGGGGAACGAGCAGTACTTC. The rearrangement links TRBV5-4 to TRBJ2-7; D is possibly TRBD2 (6 bases). This CDR3 spans 14 amino acids. Germline V gene sequence: CDR1 SGHNT, CDR2 YYREEE (reference sequence). The V gene lost 3 bases and the J gene lost 5 bases, with 15 bases spanning the gap.

The J gene is TRBJ2-2, the V gene TRBV7-9; D not resolved. Germline CDR1 SEHNR, CDR2 FQNEAQ (reference sequence). There are 13 residues in the CDR3. V lost 6 bases and J 8 bases, leaving 13 bases between the germline ends. The CDR3 nucleotides read TGTGCCAGCAGTTATGCGGTATCAGGGGAGCTGTTTTTT. Its protein is CASSYAVSGELFF. The full variable domain, its missing parts supplied by reference TRBV7-9 and TRBJ2-2, is DTGVSQNPRHKITKRGQNVTFRCDPISEHNRLYWYRQTLGQGPEFLTYFQNEAQLEKSRLLSDRFSAERPKGSFSTLEIQRTEQGDSAMYLCASSYAVSGELFFGEGSRLTVL.